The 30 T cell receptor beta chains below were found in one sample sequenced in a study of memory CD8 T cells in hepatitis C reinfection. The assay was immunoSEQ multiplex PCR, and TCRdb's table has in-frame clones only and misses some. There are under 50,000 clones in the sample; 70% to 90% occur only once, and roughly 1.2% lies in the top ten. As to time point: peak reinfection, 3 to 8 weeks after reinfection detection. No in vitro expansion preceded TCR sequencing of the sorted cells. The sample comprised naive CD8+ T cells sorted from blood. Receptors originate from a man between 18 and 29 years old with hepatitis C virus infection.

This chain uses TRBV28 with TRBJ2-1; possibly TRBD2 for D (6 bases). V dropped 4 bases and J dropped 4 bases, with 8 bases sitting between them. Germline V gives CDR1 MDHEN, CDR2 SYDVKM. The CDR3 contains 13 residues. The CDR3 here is CASSSAGYNEQFF. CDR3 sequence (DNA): TGTGCCAGCAGTTCCGCGGGGTACAATGAGCAGTTCTTC.

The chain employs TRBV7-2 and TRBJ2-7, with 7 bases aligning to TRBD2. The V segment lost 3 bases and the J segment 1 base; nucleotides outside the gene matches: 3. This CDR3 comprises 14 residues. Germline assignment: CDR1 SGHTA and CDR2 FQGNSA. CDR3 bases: TGTGCCAGCAGCTTCGGAGCGGGGTCCTACGAGCAGTACGTC. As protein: CASSFGAGSYEQYV.

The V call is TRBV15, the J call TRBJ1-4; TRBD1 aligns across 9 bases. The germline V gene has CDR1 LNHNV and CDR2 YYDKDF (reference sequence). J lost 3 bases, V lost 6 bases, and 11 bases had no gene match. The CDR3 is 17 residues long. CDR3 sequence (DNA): TGTGCCACCAGAGGGGGACAGGGCTTATTATCTAATGAAAAACTGTTTTTT. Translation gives CATRGGQGLLSNEKLFF.

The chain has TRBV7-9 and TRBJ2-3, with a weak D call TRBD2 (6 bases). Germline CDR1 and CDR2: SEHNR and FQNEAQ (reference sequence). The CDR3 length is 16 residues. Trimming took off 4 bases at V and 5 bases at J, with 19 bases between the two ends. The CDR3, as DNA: TGTGCCAGCAGCTCCCCCCCGGGGCTAGCGTTAGATACGCAGTATTTT. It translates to CASSSPPGLALDTQYF. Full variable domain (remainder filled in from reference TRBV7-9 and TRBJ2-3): DTGVSQNPRHKITKRGQNVTFRCDPISEHNRLYWYRQTLGQGPEFLTYFQNEAQLEKSRLLSDRFSAERPKGSFSTLEIQRTEQGDSAMYLCASSSPPGLALDTQYFGPGTRLTVL.

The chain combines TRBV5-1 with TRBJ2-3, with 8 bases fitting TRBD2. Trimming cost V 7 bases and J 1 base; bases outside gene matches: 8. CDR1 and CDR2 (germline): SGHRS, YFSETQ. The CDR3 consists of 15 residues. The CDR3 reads CASRRGAGGTDTQYF. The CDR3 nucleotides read TGCGCCAGCCGACGGGGAGCGGGGGGCACAGATACGCAGTATTTT. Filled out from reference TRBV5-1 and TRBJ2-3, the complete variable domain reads KAGVTQTPRYLIKTRGQQVTLSCSPISGHRSVSWYQQTPGQGLQFLFEYFSETQRNKGNFPGRFSGRQFSNSRSEMNVSTLELGDSALYLCASRRGAGGTDTQYFGPGTRLTVL.

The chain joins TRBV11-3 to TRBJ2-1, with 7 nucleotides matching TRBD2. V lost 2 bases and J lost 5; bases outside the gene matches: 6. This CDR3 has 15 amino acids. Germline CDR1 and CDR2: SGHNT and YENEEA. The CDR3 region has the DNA TGTGCCAGCAGCTTACGCGGGAGTGAAAACAATGAGCAGTTCTTC. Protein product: CASSLRGSENNEQFF.

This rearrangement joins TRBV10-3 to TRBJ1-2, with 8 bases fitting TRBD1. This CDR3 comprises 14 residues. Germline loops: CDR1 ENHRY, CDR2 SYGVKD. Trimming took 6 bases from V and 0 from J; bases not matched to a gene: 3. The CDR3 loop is CAISPGGANYGYTF. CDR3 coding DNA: TGTGCCATCAGCCCAGGGGGCGCTAACTATGGCTACACCTTC.

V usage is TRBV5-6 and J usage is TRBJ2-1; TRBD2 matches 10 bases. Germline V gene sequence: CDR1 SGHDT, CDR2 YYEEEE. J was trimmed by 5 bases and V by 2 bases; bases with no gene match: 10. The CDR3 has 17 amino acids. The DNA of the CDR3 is TGTGCCAGCAGCTTCCGTCCTAGCGGGAGTCAGAACAATGAGCAGTTCTTC. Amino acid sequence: CASSFRPSGSQNNEQFF.

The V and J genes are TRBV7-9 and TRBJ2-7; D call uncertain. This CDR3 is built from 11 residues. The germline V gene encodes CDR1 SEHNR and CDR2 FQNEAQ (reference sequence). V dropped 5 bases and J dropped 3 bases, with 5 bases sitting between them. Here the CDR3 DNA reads TGTGCCAGCAGCCAAATCTACGAGCAGTACTTC. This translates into CASSQIYEQYF.

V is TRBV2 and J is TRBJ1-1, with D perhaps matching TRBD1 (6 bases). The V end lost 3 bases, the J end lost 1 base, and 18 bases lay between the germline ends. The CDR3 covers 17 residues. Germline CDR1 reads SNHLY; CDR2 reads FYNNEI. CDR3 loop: CASSENSQGYRNTEAFF. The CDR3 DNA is TGTGCCAGCAGTGAGAACTCCCAGGGGTATAGGAACACTGAAGCTTTCTTT.

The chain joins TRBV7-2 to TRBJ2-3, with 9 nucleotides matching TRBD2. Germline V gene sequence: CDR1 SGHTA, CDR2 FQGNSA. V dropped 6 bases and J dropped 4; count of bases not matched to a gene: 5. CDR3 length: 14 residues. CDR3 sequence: CASSASGTADTQYF. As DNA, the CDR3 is TGTGCCAGCAGTGCTAGCGGGACCGCAGATACGCAGTATTTT.

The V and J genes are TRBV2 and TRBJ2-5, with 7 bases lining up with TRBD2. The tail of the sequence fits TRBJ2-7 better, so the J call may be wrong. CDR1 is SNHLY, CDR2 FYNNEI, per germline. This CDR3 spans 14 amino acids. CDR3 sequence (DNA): TGTGCCAGCAGTCCCCGAACTAGCGACTACGAGCAGTACTTC. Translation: CASSPRTSDYEQYF.

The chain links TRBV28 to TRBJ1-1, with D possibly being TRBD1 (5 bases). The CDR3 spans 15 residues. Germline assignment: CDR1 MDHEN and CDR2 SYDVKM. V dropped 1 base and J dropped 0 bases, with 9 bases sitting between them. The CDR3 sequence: CASSLLRGLNTEAFF. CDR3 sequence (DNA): TGTGCCAGCAGTTTATTACGGGGGTTGAACACTGAAGCTTTCTTT. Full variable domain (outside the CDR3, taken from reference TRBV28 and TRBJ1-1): DVKVTQSSRYLVKRTGEKVFLECVQDMDHENMFWYRQDPGLGLRLIYFSYDVKMKEKGDIPEGYSVSREKKERFSLILESASTNQTSMYLCASSLLRGLNTEAFFGQGTRLTVV.

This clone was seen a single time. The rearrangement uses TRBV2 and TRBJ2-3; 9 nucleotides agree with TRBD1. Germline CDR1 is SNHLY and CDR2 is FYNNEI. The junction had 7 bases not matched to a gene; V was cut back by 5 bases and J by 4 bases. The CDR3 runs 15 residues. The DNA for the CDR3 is TGTGCCAGCAGTTTCGGACAGGGGTATTCAGATACGCAGTATTTT. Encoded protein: CASSFGQGYSDTQYF.

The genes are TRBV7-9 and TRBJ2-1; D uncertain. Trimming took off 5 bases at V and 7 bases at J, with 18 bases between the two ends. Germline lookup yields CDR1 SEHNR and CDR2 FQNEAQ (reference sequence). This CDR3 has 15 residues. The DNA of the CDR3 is TGTGCCAGCAGCACCTCTTACGGTTGGCGGAATGAGCAGTTCTTC. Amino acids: CASSTSYGWRNEQFF.

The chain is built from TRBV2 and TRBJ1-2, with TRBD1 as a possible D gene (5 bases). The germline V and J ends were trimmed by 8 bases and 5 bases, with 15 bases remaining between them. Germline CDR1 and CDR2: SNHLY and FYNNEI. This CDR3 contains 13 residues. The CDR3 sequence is CASGGDPRYGYTF. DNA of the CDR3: TGTGCCAGCGGGGGGGACCCGAGGTATGGCTACACCTTC.

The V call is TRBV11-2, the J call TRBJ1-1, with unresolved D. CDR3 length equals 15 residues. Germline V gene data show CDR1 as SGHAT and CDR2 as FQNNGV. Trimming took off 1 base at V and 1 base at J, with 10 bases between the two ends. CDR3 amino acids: CASSLGTVGNTEAFF. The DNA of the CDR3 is TGTGCCAGCAGCTTAGGCACGGTTGGGAACACTGAAGCTTTCTTT. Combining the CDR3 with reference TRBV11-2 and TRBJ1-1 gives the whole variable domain EAGVAQSPRYKIIEKRQSVAFWCNPISGHATLYWYQQILGQGPKLLIQFQNNGVVDDSQLPKDRFSAERLKGVDSTLKIQPAKLEDSAVYLCASSLGTVGNTEAFFGQGTRLTVV.

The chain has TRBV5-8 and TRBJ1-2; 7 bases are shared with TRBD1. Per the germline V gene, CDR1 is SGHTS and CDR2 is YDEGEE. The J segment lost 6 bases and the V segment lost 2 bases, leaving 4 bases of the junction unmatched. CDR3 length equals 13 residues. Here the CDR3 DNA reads TGTGCCAGCAGCTTAGACAGGGAACATGGCTACACCTTC. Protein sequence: CASSLDREHGYTF. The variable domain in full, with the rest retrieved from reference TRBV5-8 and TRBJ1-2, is EAGVTQSPTHLIKTRGQQATLRCSPISGHTSVYWYQQALGLGLQFLLWYDEGEERNRGNFPPRFSGRQFPNYSSELNVNALELEDSALYLCASSLDREHGYTFGSGTRLTVV.

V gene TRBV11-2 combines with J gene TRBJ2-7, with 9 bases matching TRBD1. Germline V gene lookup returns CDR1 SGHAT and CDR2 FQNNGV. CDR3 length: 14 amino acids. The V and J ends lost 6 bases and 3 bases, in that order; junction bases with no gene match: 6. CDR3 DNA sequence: TGTGCCAGCAGAACGGGACAGGGTTTCTACGAGCAGTACTTC. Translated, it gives CASRTGQGFYEQYF.

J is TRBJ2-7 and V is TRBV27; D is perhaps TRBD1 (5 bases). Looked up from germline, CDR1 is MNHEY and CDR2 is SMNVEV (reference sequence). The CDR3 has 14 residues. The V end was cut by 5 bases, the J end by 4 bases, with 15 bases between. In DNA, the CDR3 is TGTGCCAGCAGTCCCCCCGACAGCCCGTACGAGCAGTACGTC. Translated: CASSPPDSPYEQYV.

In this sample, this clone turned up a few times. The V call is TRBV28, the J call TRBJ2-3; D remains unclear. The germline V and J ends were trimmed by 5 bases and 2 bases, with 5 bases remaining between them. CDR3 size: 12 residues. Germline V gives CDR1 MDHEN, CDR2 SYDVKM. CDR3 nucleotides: TGTGCCAGCAGTACCTACACAGATACGCAGTATTTT. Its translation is CASSTYTDTQYF.

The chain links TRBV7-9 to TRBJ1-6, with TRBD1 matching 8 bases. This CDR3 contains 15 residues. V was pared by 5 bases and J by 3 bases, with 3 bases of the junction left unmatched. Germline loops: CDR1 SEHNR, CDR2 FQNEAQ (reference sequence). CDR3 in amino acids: CASSEGQGYNSPLHF. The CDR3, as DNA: TGTGCCAGCAGCGAAGGACAGGGCTATAATTCACCCCTCCACTTT.

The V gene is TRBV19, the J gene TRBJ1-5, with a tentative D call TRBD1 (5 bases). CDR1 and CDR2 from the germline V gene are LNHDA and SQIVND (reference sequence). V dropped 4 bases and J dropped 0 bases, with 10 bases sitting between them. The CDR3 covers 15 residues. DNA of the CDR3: TGTGCCAGTAGTAAGGGACTTTCTAGCAATCAGCCCCAGCATTTT. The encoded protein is CASSKGLSSNQPQHF.

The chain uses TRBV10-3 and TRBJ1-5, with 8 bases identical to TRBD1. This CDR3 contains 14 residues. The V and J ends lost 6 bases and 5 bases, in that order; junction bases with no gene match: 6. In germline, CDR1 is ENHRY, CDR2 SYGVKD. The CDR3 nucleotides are TGTGCCATCAGCAAGACAGGGGCGGATCAGCCCCAGCATTTT. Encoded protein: CAISKTGADQPQHF.

The CDR3 loop reads CASSPGGGAEQYV. CDR3 in DNA: TGTGCCAGCTCACCAGGGGGGGGAGCCGAGCAGTACGTC. The rearrangement links TRBV18 to TRBJ2-7; 7 bases are shared with TRBD2. Losses at the gene ends were 2 bases for V and 6 bases for J; bases not matched to a gene: 4. Germline values: CDR1 KGHSH, CDR2 LQKENI. The CDR3 is 13 amino acids.

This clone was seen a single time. The CDR3 protein is CASSLMRGRSNQPQHF. In DNA, the CDR3 is TGTGCCAGCAGTTTAATGAGGGGGAGAAGCAATCAGCCCCAGCATTTT. V and J are TRBV28 and TRBJ1-5; the D gene is possibly TRBD1 (6 bases). This CDR3 region has 16 residues. V was trimmed by 2 bases and J by 1 base, leaving 12 bases between them. Germline CDR1 reads MDHEN; CDR2 reads SYDVKM.

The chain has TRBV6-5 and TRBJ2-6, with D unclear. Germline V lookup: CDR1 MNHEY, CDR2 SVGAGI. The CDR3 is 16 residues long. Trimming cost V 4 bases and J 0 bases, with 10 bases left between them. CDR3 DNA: TGTGCCAGCAGTTCGCCAGGCCTCTCTGGGGCCAACGTCCTGACTTTC. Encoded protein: CASSSPGLSGANVLTF.

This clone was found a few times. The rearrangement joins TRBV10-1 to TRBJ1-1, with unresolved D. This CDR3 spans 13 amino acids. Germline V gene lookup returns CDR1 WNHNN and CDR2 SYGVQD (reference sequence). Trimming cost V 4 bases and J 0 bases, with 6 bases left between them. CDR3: CASSVGLNTEAFF. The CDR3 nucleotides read TGCGCCAGCAGTGTCGGGTTGAACACTGAAGCTTTCTTT.

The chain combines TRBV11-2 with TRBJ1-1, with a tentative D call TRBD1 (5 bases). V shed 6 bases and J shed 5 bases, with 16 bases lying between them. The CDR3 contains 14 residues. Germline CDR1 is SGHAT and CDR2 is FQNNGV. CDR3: CASRPLWGETEAFF. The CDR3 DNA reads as TGTGCCAGCAGGCCACTTTGGGGGGAGACTGAAGCTTTCTTT.

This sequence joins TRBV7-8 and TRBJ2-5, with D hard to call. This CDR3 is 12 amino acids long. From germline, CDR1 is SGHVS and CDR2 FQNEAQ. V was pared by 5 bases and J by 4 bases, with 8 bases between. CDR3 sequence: CASSPPVETQYF. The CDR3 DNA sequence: TGTGCCAGCAGCCCCCCTGTAGAGACCCAGTACTTC. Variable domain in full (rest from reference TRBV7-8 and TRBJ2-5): GAGVSQSPRYKVAKRGQDVALRCDPISGHVSLFWYQQALGQGPEFLTYFQNEAQLDKSGLPSDRFFAERPEGSVSTLKIQRTQQEDSAVYLCASSPPVETQYFGPGTRLLVL.